This T cell receptor beta chain was retrieved from a study of OX40 agonist ivuxolimab in advanced cancers. Study as a whole: Earlier treatment with anti-PD-1, anti-PD-L1 or anti-CTLA-4 was permitted, and 35% to 40% had received some. Study findings and constraints: Averaged across samples, CD8+ T cells carried more expanded clones than CD4+ did. Also showing low normalized T-cell clonal expansion were some of the nonresponders.

Using immunoSEQ multiplex PCR, the repertoire was profiled, and TCRdb retains in-frame clones only, with some absent. The table records some 100,000 clones, 90% of them present only once. Blood samples were obtained at baseline, cycle 4 day 1, and cycle 7 day 1. On this clone: What it binds is unknown.

This sequence was found in an adult with an advanced solid tumor such as melanoma, head and neck, liver or kidney cancer. The sample in question was CD4+ or CD8+ T cells sorted from blood, obtained in a trial of the OX40 agonist ivuxolimab.

The CDR3 coding sequence is TGTGCCAGCAGCCAAGACAGGGGTTCCTACAATGAGCAGTTCTTC. Protein: CASSQDRGSYNEQFF. The V gene is TRBV7-3, the J gene TRBJ2-1, with TRBD1 matching 8 bases. This CDR3 spans 15 amino acids. Germline-derived CDR1 and CDR2 are SGHTA and FQGTGA. The V segment lost 5 bases and the J segment 1 base; nucleotides outside the gene matches: 4.